This TCR beta chain is from a study of shared clonotypes between healthy human individuals. Study results and caveats: Sequencing depth was a factor that was expected to affect clonotype sharing among donors.

This clone was counted a single time. Its antigen is unidentified. Sequenced by immunoSEQ multiplex PCR; TCRdb stores in-frame clones only, minus some. Here the sample spans fewer than 2.5 million clones, approximately 94% being singletons. Material for sequencing was naive CD4+ T cells from PBMCs. Regarding subset: CD45RA+ positively selected. This sequence originates from a young man in good health. Some clones in this sample may be carry-over from other donors' samples.

The CDR3 DNA follows: TGTGCCAGCCAACAGGGGCCATTAAGCACTGAAGCTTTCTTT. This translates into CASQQGPLSTEAFF. The rearrangement joins TRBV27 to TRBJ1-1; TRBD1 matches 7 bases. The V gene end was trimmed by 8 bases and the J gene end by 4 bases; junction bases not matched to a gene: 10. The CDR3 has 14 amino acids. Germline assignment: CDR1 MNHEY and CDR2 SMNVEV (reference sequence).